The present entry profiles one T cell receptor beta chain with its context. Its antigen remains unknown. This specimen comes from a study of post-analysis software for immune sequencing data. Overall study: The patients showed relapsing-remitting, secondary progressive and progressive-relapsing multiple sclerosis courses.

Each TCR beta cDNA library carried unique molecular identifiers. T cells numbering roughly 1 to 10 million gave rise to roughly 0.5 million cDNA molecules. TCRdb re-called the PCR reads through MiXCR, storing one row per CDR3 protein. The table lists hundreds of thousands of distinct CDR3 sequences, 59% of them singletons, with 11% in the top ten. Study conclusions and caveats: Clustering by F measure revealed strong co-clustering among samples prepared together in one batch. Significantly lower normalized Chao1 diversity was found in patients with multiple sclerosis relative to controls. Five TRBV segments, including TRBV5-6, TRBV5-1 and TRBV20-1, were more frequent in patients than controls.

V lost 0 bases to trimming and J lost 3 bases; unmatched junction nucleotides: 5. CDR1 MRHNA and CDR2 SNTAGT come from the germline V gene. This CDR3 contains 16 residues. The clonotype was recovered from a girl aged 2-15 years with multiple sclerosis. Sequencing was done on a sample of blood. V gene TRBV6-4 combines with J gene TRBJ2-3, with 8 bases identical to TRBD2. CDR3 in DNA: TGTGCCAGCAGTGACTCTAGCGGGGCACATACAGATACGCAGTATTTT. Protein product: CASSDSSGAHTDTQYF.